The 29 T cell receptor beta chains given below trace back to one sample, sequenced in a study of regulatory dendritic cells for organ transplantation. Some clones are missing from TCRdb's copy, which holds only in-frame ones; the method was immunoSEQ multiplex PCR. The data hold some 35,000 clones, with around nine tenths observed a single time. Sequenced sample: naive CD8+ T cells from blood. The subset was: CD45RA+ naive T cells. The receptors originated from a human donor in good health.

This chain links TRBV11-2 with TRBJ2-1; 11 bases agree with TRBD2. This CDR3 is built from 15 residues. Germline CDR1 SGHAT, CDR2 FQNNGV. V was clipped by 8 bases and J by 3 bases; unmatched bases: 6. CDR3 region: CASLIGLAGYNEQFF. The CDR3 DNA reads TGTGCCAGCCTTATCGGACTAGCGGGCTACAATGAGCAGTTCTTC.

CDR3 residues: CASSYSPRATNEKLFF. The CDR3 DNA is TGTGCCAGCAGTTACTCGCCCCGGGCAACTAATGAAAAACTGTTTTTT. The chain combines TRBV6-6 with TRBJ1-4; D is undetermined. V lost 0 bases to trimming and J lost 0 bases, with 8 bases between them. This CDR3 has 16 residues. From germline, CDR1 is MNHNY and CDR2 SVGAGI (reference sequence).

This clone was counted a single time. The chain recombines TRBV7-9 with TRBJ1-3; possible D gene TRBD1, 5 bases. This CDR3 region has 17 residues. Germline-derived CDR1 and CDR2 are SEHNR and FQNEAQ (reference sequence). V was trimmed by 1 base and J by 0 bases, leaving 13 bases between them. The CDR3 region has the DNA TGTGCCAGCAGCTTAGAAGAGACGGGGCACTCTGGAAACACCATATATTTT. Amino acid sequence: CASSLEETGHSGNTIYF.

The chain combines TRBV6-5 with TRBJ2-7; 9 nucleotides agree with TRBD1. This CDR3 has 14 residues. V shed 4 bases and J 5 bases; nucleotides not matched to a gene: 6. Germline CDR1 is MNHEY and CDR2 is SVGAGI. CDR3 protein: CASSSGQGYDEQYF. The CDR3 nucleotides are TGTGCCAGCAGTTCGGGACAGGGTTACGACGAGCAGTACTTC.

The CDR3 DNA sequence: TGTGCCAGCAGCCCCGAGGGACAAAGTAGCACAGATACGCAGTATTTT. Translating gives CASSPEGQSSTDTQYF. The chain links TRBV11-2 to TRBJ2-3; D possibly corresponds to TRBD1 (6 bases). The germline CDR1 and CDR2 sequences are SGHAT and FQNNGV. With 5 bases removed from V and 0 bases from J, the gap between germline ends came to 15 bases. This CDR3 spans 16 amino acids.

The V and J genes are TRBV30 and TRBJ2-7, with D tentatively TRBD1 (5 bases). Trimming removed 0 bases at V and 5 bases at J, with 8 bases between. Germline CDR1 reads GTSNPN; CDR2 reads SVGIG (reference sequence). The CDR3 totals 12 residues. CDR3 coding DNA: TGTGCCTGGAGTGTAGGGGAAGACGAGCAGTACTTC. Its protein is CAWSVGEDEQYF.

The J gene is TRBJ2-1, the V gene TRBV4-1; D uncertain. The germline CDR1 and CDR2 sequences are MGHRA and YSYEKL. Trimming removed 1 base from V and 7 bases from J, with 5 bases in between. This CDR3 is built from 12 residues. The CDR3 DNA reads TGCGCCAGCAGCCAAGCCCCTAATGAGCAGTTCTTC. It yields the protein CASSQAPNEQFF.

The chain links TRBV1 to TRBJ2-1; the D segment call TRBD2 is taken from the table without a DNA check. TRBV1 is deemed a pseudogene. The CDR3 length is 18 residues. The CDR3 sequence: CTSSQEGRLAGGLLSQFF. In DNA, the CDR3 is TGCACCAGCAGCCAAGAAGGGAGACTAGCGGGGGGGCTTCTATCTCAGTTCTTC.

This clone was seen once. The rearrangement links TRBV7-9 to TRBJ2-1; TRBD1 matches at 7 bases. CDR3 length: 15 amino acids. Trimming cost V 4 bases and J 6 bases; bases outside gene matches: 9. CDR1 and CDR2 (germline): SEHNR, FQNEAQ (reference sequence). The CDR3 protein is CASSSTGELSNEQFF. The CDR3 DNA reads TGTGCCAGCAGCTCCACAGGGGAACTAAGCAATGAGCAGTTCTTC.

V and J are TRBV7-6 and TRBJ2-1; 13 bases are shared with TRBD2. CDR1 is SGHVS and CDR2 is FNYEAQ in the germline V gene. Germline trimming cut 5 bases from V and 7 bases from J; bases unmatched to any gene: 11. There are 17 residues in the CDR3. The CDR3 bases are TGTGCCAGCAGCCCTCGGCCCACTAGCGGGAGGGGAAATGAGCAGTTCTTC. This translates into CASSPRPTSGRGNEQFF.

CDR3 DNA: TGTGCCAGCAGCGCGAGCGGGGGCGAAATCTCCTACGAGCAGTACTTC. It is translated as CASSASGGEISYEQYF. This sequence joins TRBV27 and TRBJ2-7; 8 bases are shared with TRBD2. Trimming removed 6 bases from V and 0 bases from J; junction bases left unmatched: 10. The CDR3 is made up of 16 amino acids. Germline V gene data show CDR1 as MNHEY and CDR2 as SMNVEV (reference sequence).

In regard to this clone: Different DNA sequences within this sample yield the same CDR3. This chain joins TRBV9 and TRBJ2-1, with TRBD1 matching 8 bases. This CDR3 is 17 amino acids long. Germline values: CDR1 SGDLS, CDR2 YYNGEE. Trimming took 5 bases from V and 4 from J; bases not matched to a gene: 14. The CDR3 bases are TGTGCCAGCAGTGTGCGTTCAGGGACAGGAAAATACAATGAGCAGTTCTTC. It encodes CASSVRSGTGKYNEQFF. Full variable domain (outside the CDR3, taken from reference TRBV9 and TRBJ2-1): DSGVTQTPKHLITATGQRVTLRCSPRSGDLSVYWYQQSLDQGLQFLIQYYNGEERAKGNILERFSAQQFPDLHSELNLSSLELGDSALYFCASSVRSGTGKYNEQFFGPGTRLTVL.

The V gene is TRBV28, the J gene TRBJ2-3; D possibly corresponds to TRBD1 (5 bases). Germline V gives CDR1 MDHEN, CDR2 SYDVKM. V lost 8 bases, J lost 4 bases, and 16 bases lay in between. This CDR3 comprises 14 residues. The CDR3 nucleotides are TGTGCCAGCCGTACCGAGCTAGGGGCAGATACGCAGTATTTT. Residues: CASRTELGADTQYF. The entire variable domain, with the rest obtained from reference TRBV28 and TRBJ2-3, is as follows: DVKVTQSSRYLVKRTGEKVFLECVQDMDHENMFWYRQDPGLGLRLIYFSYDVKMKEKGDIPEGYSVSREKKERFSLILESASTNQTSMYLCASRTELGADTQYFGPGTRLTVL.

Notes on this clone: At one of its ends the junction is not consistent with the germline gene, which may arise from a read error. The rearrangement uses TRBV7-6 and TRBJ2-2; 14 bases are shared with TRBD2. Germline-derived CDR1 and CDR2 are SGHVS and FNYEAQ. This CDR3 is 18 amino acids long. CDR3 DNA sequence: TGTGCCAGCAACTTATCGGGACTAGCGGGAGCGAACACCGGGGAGCTGTTTTTT. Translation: CASNLSGLAGANTGELFF.

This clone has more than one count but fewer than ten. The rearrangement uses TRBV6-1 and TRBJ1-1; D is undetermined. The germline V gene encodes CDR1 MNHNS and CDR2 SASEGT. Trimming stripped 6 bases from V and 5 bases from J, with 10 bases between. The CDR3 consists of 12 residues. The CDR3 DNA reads TGTGCCAGCAGCCCTCTGCCTACTGAAGCTTTCTTT. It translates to CASSPLPTEAFF.

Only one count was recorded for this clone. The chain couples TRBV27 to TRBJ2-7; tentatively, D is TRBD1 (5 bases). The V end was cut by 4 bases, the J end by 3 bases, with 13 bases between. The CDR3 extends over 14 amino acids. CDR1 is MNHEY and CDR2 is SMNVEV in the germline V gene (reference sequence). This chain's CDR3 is CASSSWTTSYEQYF. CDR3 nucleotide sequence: TGTGCCAGCAGTTCCTGGACAACGAGCTACGAGCAGTACTTC.

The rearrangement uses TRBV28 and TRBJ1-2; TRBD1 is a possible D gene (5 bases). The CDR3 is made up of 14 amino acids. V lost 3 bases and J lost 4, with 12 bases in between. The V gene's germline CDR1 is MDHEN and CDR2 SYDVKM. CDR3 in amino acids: CASSLGREAYGYTF. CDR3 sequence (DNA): TGTGCCAGCAGTTTGGGCAGGGAGGCCTATGGCTACACCTTC.

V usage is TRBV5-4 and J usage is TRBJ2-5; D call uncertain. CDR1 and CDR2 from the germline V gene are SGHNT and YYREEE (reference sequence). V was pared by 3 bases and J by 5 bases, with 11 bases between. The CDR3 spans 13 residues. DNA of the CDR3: TGTGCCAGCAGCTCTCCAACTATCGAGACCCAGTACTTC. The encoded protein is CASSSPTIETQYF.

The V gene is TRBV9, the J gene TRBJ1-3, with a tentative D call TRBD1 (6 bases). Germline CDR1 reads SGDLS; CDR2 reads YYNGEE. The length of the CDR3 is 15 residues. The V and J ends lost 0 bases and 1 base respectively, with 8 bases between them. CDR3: CASSVAGVSGNTIYF. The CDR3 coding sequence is TGTGCCAGCAGCGTAGCAGGGGTTTCTGGAAACACCATATATTTT. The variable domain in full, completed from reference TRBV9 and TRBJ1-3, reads DSGVTQTPKHLITATGQRVTLRCSPRSGDLSVYWYQQSLDQGLQFLIQYYNGEERAKGNILERFSAQQFPDLHSELNLSSLELGDSALYFCASSVAGVSGNTIYFGEGSWLTVV.

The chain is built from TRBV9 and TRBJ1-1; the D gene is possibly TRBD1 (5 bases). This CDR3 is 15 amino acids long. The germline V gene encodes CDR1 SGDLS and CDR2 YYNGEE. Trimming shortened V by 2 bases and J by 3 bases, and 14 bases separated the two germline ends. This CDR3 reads CASSVRGEFYTEAFF. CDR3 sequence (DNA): TGTGCCAGCAGCGTGAGGGGCGAGTTTTACACTGAAGCTTTCTTT.

The CDR3 sequence is CASSDTGTGVFDTQYF. The CDR3 DNA reads TGTGCCAGCAGCGATACCGGGACAGGGGTCTTTGATACGCAGTATTTT. This sequence joins TRBV9 and TRBJ2-3; 10 bases fit TRBD1. The germline V gene encodes CDR1 SGDLS and CDR2 YYNGEE. J gave up 6 bases and V 3 bases, and 10 bases lay outside the gene matches. There are 16 residues in the CDR3. The complete variable domain, with remaining parts taken from reference TRBV9 and TRBJ2-3, reads DSGVTQTPKHLITATGQRVTLRCSPRSGDLSVYWYQQSLDQGLQFLIQYYNGEERAKGNILERFSAQQFPDLHSELNLSSLELGDSALYFCASSDTGTGVFDTQYFGPGTRLTVL.

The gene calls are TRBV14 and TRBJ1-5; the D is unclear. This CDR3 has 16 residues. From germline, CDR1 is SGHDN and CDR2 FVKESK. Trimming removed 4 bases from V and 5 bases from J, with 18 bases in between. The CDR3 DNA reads TGTGCCAGCAGCCTAGGCTCCAGGAGATCTTATCAGCCCCAGCATTTT. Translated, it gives CASSLGSRRSYQPQHF.

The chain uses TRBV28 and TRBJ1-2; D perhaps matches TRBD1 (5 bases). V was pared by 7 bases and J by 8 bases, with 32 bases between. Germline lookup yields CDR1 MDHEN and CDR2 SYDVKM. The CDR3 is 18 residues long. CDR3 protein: CASNHPEGTAQLTYGYTF. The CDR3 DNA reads TGTGCCAGCAATCACCCTGAGGGGACGGCACAACTCACGTACGGCTACACCTTC.

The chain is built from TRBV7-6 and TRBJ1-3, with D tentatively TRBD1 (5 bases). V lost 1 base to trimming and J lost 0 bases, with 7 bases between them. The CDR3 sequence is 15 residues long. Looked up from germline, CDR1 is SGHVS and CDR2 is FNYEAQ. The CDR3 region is CASSLDRSSGNTIYF. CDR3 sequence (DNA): TGTGCCAGCAGCTTAGACAGGTCCTCTGGAAACACCATATATTTT.

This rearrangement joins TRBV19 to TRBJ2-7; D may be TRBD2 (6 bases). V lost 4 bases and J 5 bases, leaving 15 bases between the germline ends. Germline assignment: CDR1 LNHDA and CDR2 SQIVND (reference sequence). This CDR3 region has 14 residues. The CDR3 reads CASSKMREQDEQYF. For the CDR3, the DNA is TGTGCCAGTAGTAAAATGCGGGAACAGGACGAGCAGTACTTC.

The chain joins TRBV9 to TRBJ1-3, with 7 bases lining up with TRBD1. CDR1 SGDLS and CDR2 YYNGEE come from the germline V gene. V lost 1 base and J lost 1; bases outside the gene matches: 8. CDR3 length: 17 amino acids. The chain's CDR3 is CASSVLSQGVSGNTIYF. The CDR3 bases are TGTGCCAGCAGCGTACTTTCGCAGGGGGTTTCTGGAAACACCATATATTTT.

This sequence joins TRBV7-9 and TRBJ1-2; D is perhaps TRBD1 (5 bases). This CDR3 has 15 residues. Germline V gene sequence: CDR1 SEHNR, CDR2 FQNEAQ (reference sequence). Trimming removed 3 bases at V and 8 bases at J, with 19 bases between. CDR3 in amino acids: CASSFSRDANRGYTF. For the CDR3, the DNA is TGTGCCAGCAGCTTCTCCCGGGACGCCAACAGGGGCTACACCTTC.

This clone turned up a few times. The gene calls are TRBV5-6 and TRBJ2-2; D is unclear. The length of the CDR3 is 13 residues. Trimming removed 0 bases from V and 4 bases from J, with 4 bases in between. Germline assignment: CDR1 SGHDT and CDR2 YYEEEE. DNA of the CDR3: TGTGCCAGCAGCTTGGTCGGCACCGGGGAGCTGTTTTTT. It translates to CASSLVGTGELFF.

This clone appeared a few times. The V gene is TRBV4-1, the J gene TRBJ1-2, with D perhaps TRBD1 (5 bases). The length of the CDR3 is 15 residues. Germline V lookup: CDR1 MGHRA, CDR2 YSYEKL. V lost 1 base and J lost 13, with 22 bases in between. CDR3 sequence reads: CASSQGLGNWGLSTF. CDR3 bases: TGCGCCAGCAGCCAAGGTTTGGGTAATTGGGGACTTTCCACCTTC.